This paragraph reports one T cell receptor beta chain. Its antigen remains unknown. Produced via immunoSEQ multiplex PCR; TCRdb's table is partial and in-frame only. The table has fewer than 100,000 clones, over 90% seen once. Germline CDR1 is MNHEY and CDR2 is SMNVEV (reference sequence). Trimming at V came to 2 bases and at J to 12 bases, leaving 4 bases not matched to a gene. The CDR3 spans 12 residues. The data stem from a study of OX40 agonist ivuxolimab in advanced cancers. Findings and caveats of the study: Averaged across samples, CD8+ T cells carried more expanded clones than CD4+ did.

The rearrangement links TRBV27 to TRBJ2-1; 7 nucleotides line up with TRBD1. The source was CD4+ or CD8+ T cells sorted from blood, collected in a trial of the OX40 agonist ivuxolimab. The origin of this receptor is an adult with an advanced solid tumor such as melanoma, head and neck, liver or kidney cancer. The DNA for the CDR3 is TGTGCCAGCAGTTTAACAGGGGCCGGGCAGTTCTTC. It specifies CASSLTGAGQFF.